This T cell receptor beta chain was obtained from a study of T cells after yellow fever vaccination. General observations from the study: Bulk-population clonotypes that are abundant could appear as contaminants in FACS-sorted repertoires. Researchers report a weaker secondary response that nonetheless peaked faster, day 5 versus 15. The CD4 compartment and the CD8 compartment contained a small share of clonotypes in common.

The V gene lost 7 bases and the J gene lost 3 bases, with 15 bases spanning the gap. The germline V gene has CDR1 SQVTM and CDR2 ANQGSEA. The CDR3 runs 13 residues. Ten or more counts support this clonotype. Its cognate antigen is unknown. 5'RACE template switching added a universal primer site and UMIs to TCR cDNA. One entry per CDR3 protein, called by TCRdb with MiXCR from the 5' RACE reads. The repertoire includes hundreds of thousands of distinct CDR3 sequences, around 3.6% of them detected once, and 23% sits in the top ten. The rearrangement uses TRBV29-1 and TRBJ1-2; D might be TRBD1 (6 bases). Sequenced here: PBMCs, sampled on the day of the yellow fever booster vaccination. This receptor was taken from a man younger than 30 who received the YFV17D yellow fever vaccine. The CDR3 reads CSADRSEDYGYTF. In DNA, the CDR3 is TGCAGCGCCGACAGGAGCGAAGACTATGGCTACACCTTC.